What follows are 6 T cell receptor beta chains derived from one specimen sequenced in a study of early T cells in non-severe SARS-CoV-2 infection. TCRdb reanalysed the 5' RACE reads using MiXCR and keeps one entry per CDR3 protein. The data show about 33,000 distinct CDR3 sequences, approximately 5.4% seen once. The sample comprised whole blood. Every receptor here comes from an adult who was a healthcare worker with PCR-confirmed SARS-CoV-2 infection or an uninfected control (not recorded which).

This clonotype was counted at least ten times. The CDR3 DNA sequence: TGTGCCATCAGTGAGTCGACTGTAGATACGCAGTATTTT. Its translation is CAISESTVDTQYF. The chain joins TRBV10-3 to TRBJ2-3; D unclear. CDR3 length equals 13 residues. The germline CDR1 and CDR2 sequences are ENHRY and SYGVKD. V gave up 0 bases and J gave up 5 bases, with 6 bases separating them.

Ten or more counts support this clonotype. The chain links TRBV24-1 to TRBJ2-1, with 8 nucleotides matching TRBD1. CDR1 is KGHDR and CDR2 is SFDVKD in the germline V gene. The CDR3 loop spans 15 amino acids. V lost 4 bases, J lost 8 bases, and 9 bases stayed unmatched. In nucleotides, the CDR3 is TGTGCCACCAGTGACCGTGGGACAGGTAGGCATGAGCAGTTCTTC. This encodes CATSDRGTGRHEQFF.

This clonotype occurred many times. V gene TRBV11-3 combines with J gene TRBJ2-6; D might be TRBD1 (6 bases). The CDR3 runs 18 residues. The germline gives CDR1 SGHNT, CDR2 YENEEA. V dropped 5 bases and J dropped 0 bases, with 17 bases sitting between them. For the CDR3, the DNA is TGTGCCAGCAGCACCCGACAGGATTTGAGCTCTGGGGCCAACGTCCTGACTTTC. Protein sequence: CASSTRQDLSSGANVLTF.

This clonotype was counted many times. The CDR3 DNA sequence: TGTGCCAGCAGCCAAGTTGCGGGGTTGGCAGACCCACGGCGGTCTGGAAACACCATATATTTT. Its translation is CASSQVAGLADPRRSGNTIYF. The chain recombines TRBV3-1 with TRBJ1-3; D not resolved. The ends were cut back, 1 base at V and 1 base at J, with 26 bases in the middle. The CDR3 is 21 amino acids. The germline V gene has CDR1 LGHDT and CDR2 YNNKEL (reference sequence).

This clonotype was detected many times. CDR3 DNA sequence: TGTGCCAGCAGTTCAATGGATACGCAGTATTTT. It codes for CASSSMDTQYF. The rearrangement joins TRBV28 to TRBJ2-3, with no clear D. This CDR3 comprises 11 residues. V lost 4 bases, J lost 6 bases, and 5 bases lay in between. CDR1 is MDHEN, CDR2 SYDVKM, per germline.

V and J are TRBV5-5 and TRBJ2-4; D may be TRBD1 (6 bases). V was cut by 5 bases and J by 5 bases, with 14 bases left in between. Germline values: CDR1 SGHKS, CDR2 YYEKEE (reference sequence). The length of the CDR3 is 14 residues. CDR3: CASSSPYRENIQYF. DNA for the CDR3: TGTGCCAGCAGTTCTCCCTACAGGGAAAACATTCAGTACTTC.